The clone carrying this TCR beta chain was counted ten times or more. Its antigen is not identified. TCR beta CDR3 region amplification was performed from RNA transcripts. The HTBI primer set drove a first-round RT-PCR of the TCR CDR3. From the multiplex PCR reads, TCRdb called clonotypes with MiXCR, one entry per CDR3 protein. Of about 570,000 distinct CDR3 sequences listed, around 15% are singletons. The V and J ends lost 1 base and 5 bases respectively, with 6 bases between them. From germline, CDR1 is SGHTA and CDR2 FQGNSA. This CDR3 contains 13 residues. This sample was taken from a study of T cells in Graves' hyperthyroidism and ophthalmopathy. General study findings and limits: Researchers found most expanded thyroid clonotypes above 0.001 in blood as well.

Sequences were obtained from blood. The chain carries TRBV7-2 and TRBJ2-1; D ambiguous. The source of this sequence is a woman between 40 and 50 years old with Graves' hyperthyroidism. The CDR3 DNA reads as TGTGCCAGCAGCTTAGGGCTCAACAATGAGCAGTTCTTC. This gives the protein CASSLGLNNEQFF.